This T cell receptor beta chain was found in a study of blood T cell repertoires in COVID-19. Study as a whole: Samples of COVID-19 (acute and convalescent) were obtained from the United States, Italy and Spain.

V trimming: 5 bases; J trimming: 2 bases; junction bases outside the gene matches: 2. The CDR3 has 13 residues. CDR1 is SGHRS and CDR2 is YFSETQ in the germline V gene. Methods used by the authors: For nucleated cells, counts were estimated from reference gene primer amplification. The data were produced by immunoSEQ multiplex PCR, yet TCRdb's version contains in-frame clones alone and is incomplete. V and J calls and clone size come straight from that table; D and trimming were deduced from the DNA. Seen here are approximately 230,000 clones, 86% observed once, and the top ten hold around 2.2%. Sequenced input: peripheral blood. The sequence derives from a man under 40 who had recovered from COVID-19. This chain uses TRBV5-1 with TRBJ2-3; the match to TRBD1 covers 7 bases. CDR3 sequence: CASRTGPTDTQYF. The CDR3 nucleotides read TGCGCCAGCAGGACAGGGCCCACAGATACGCAGTATTTT.